Listed here are 10 T cell receptor beta chains from one sample, sequenced in a study of shared clonotypes between healthy human individuals. Repertoires were generated with immunoSEQ multiplex PCR, while TCRdb's copy carries only in-frame clones and drops some. The repertoire holds 170,000 or so clones, with around 63% as singletons. The sample taken for sequencing was memory CD4+ T cells sorted from blood. Subset here: CD45RA-negative fraction. The source is a man aged 30 to 45 in good health.

V gene TRBV5-4 combines with J gene TRBJ2-5; TRBD2 aligns across 8 bases. Germline V gene sequence: CDR1 SGHNT, CDR2 YYREEE (reference sequence). The CDR3 is made up of 14 amino acids. V gave up 4 bases and J gave up 4 bases; unmatched junction bases: 6. The CDR3 region has the DNA TGTGCCAGCAGCACAGGAGGACTAGCAGAGACCCAGTACTTC. Its protein product is CASSTGGLAETQYF.

This sequence joins TRBV11-2 and TRBJ2-3, with a tentative D call TRBD2 (6 bases). The CDR3 is 15 amino acids. Between the trimmed V and J ends, which lost 1 base and 2 bases, there was a span of 10 bases. Germline V lookup: CDR1 SGHAT, CDR2 FQNNGV. The CDR3 loop is CASSLGGNPTDTQYF. DNA of the CDR3: TGTGCCAGCAGCTTAGGCGGGAATCCCACAGATACGCAGTATTTT.

The chain is built from TRBV15 and TRBJ2-7, with D possibly being TRBD2 (6 bases). Germline V gene data show CDR1 as LNHNV and CDR2 as YYDKDF (reference sequence). Trimming shortened V by 3 bases and J by 1 base, and 10 bases separated the two germline ends. The CDR3 totals 14 residues. Here the CDR3 reads CATSREGGSYEQYF. The CDR3 coding sequence is TGTGCCACCAGCAGGGAGGGCGGATCCTACGAGCAGTACTTC.

This clone showed up just a few times. The chain has TRBV2 and TRBJ2-5; 9 bases line up with TRBD2. The CDR3 totals 15 residues. Per germline, CDR1 SNHLY and CDR2 FYNNEI. V shed 7 bases and J 5 bases; nucleotides not matched to a gene: 11. The CDR3 DNA reads as TGTGCCAGCATTCTGGTGCGGGAGGGCCGGGAGACCCAGTACTTC. It translates to CASILVREGRETQYF.

V usage is TRBV7-9 and J usage is TRBJ1-2; the D is unclear. The CDR3 runs 14 residues. Germline assignment: CDR1 SEHNR and CDR2 FQNEAQ (reference sequence). Trimming shortened V by 7 bases and J by 0 bases, and 12 bases separated the two germline ends. The CDR3 reads CASTPRQSNYGYTF. CDR3 nucleotides: TGTGCCAGCACCCCCCGGCAGTCTAACTATGGCTACACCTTC.

V is TRBV28 and J is TRBJ2-7; tentative D call: TRBD1 (5 bases). Trimming cost V 5 bases and J 0 bases, with 8 bases left between them. The CDR3 totals 13 residues. CDR1 MDHEN and CDR2 SYDVKM come from the germline V gene. The CDR3 loop reads CASSRQYSYEQYF. The CDR3 DNA sequence: TGTGCCAGCAGTAGACAGTACTCCTACGAGCAGTACTTC.

The chain recombines TRBV5-1 with TRBJ1-2; weak D call: TRBD1 (6 bases). Trimming stripped 2 bases from V and 8 bases from J, with 16 bases between. The CDR3 totals 14 residues. Germline CDR1 reads SGHRS; CDR2 reads YFSETQ. The CDR3 region is CASSLNRQDMGYTF. CDR3 nucleotides: TGCGCCAGCAGCTTAAACCGACAGGATATGGGCTACACCTTC. The variable domain in full, completed from reference TRBV5-1 and TRBJ1-2, reads KAGVTQTPRYLIKTRGQQVTLSCSPISGHRSVSWYQQTPGQGLQFLFEYFSETQRNKGNFPGRFSGRQFSNSRSEMNVSTLELGDSALYLCASSLNRQDMGYTFGSGTRLTVV.

The V gene is TRBV29-1, the J gene TRBJ2-4, with TRBD1 identical over 9 bases. The CDR3 runs to 12 residues. With V trimmed by 4 bases and J by 7 bases, 2 bases remained unmatched. CDR1 and CDR2 (germline): SQVTM, ANQGSEA. The CDR3 protein is CSVGQGVNIQYF. The CDR3 region has the DNA TGCAGCGTTGGACAGGGGGTGAACATTCAGTACTTC.

The chain combines TRBV18 with TRBJ1-4; TRBD1 might be the D (6 bases). The CDR3 sequence is 13 residues long. Germline values: CDR1 KGHSH, CDR2 LQKENI. Trimming shortened V by 8 bases and J by 11 bases, and 18 bases separated the two germline ends. The CDR3 here is CASTGGTSGKLFF. The CDR3 bases are TGTGCCAGCACCGGTGGGACAAGTGGTAAACTGTTTTTT.

The chain uses TRBV28 and TRBJ1-4, with 7 bases lining up with TRBD1. The CDR3 runs 15 residues. Trimming removed 1 base from V and 7 bases from J; junction bases left unmatched: 6. Per germline, CDR1 MDHEN and CDR2 SYDVKM. CDR3 nucleotide sequence: TGTGCCAGCAGTTTATCGACAGGGATGGGTGAAAAACTGTTTTTT. As protein: CASSLSTGMGEKLFF.